Below, 14 T cell receptor beta chains from the same sample are listed, as sequenced in a study of T cell clones after liver transplantation. Here immunoSEQ multiplex PCR was the method, and the copy in TCRdb shows in-frame clones only, minus some. The data show 65,000 to 85,000 clones, around four fifths seen once. The source material was CD4+ T cells from blood, sampled around 48 months after liver transplant. Receptors were obtained from a human patient who received a liver transplant. Some T cells may originate from the graft donor.

J is TRBJ2-1 and V is TRBV6-5; D possibly corresponds to TRBD2 (5 bases). Germline-derived CDR1 and CDR2 are MNHEY and SVGAGI. Between the trimmed V and J ends, which lost 0 bases and 9 bases, there was a span of 12 bases. The CDR3 has 14 amino acids. CDR3 in amino acids: CASSYSSRGGEQFF. The CDR3 coding sequence is TGTGCCAGCAGTTACTCGAGCCGAGGAGGTGAGCAGTTCTTC.

The V gene is TRBV6-4, the J gene TRBJ2-2; D is uncertain. V gave up 0 bases and J gave up 11 bases, with 7 bases separating them. Germline V gene data show CDR1 as MRHNA and CDR2 as SNTAGT. This CDR3 contains 12 residues. The CDR3 is CASSDSGRELFF. The CDR3 bases are TGTGCCAGCAGTGACTCAGGCAGAGAGCTGTTTTTT.

This clone was seen a handful of times. The CDR3 loop reads CSVMTHLNTEAFF. CDR3 nucleotides: TGCAGCGTTATGACACACCTGAACACTGAAGCTTTCTTT. This chain uses TRBV29-1 with TRBJ1-1, with D hard to call. Trimming removed 5 bases at V and 0 bases at J, with 10 bases between. CDR3 length equals 13 residues. CDR1 SQVTM and CDR2 ANQGSEA come from the germline V gene.

The rearrangement uses TRBV6-1 and TRBJ2-5; TRBD1 agrees at 8 bases. Unmatched junction bases numbered 13, after V lost 2 bases and J lost 5 bases. From germline, CDR1 is MNHNS and CDR2 SASEGT. The CDR3 spans 17 residues. CDR3: CASSERRTGYVLETQYF. DNA for the CDR3: TGTGCCAGCAGTGAACGAAGGACAGGGTATGTTTTGGAGACCCAGTACTTC.

In DNA form, the CDR3 reads TGTGCCACCGCAGGCGGAGCAAATGAAAAACTGTTTTTT. Residues: CATAGGANEKLFF. The genes are TRBV15 and TRBJ1-4; D unclear. Trimming shortened V by 8 bases and J by 5 bases, and 12 bases separated the two germline ends. The CDR3 extends over 13 amino acids. From germline, CDR1 is LNHNV and CDR2 YYDKDF (reference sequence).

The genes are TRBV10-3 and TRBJ2-3; D ambiguous. The length of the CDR3 is 16 residues. Trimming stripped 0 bases from V and 5 bases from J, with 15 bases between. Germline loops: CDR1 ENHRY, CDR2 SYGVKD. The CDR3 DNA reads TGTGCCATCAGTGAGTCGGGTTCTGGGTATGTAGATACGCAGTATTTT. Protein product: CAISESGSGYVDTQYF.

The CDR3 protein is CASSQDGQGTYEQYF. Written as DNA, the CDR3 is TGTGCCAGCAGCCAAGATGGACAGGGAACCTACGAGCAGTACTTC. The chain combines TRBV4-2 with TRBJ2-7; 8 nucleotides align to TRBD1. Germline V gene data show CDR1 as LGHNA and CDR2 as YNFKEQ. The CDR3 totals 15 residues. V lost 0 bases and J lost 2; bases outside the gene matches: 3.

The rearrangement uses TRBV5-1 and TRBJ1-2; a weak D match, TRBD1 (6 bases). Trimming removed 4 bases from V and 4 bases from J, with 11 bases in between. CDR1 SGHRS and CDR2 YFSETQ come from the germline V gene. The CDR3 extends over 13 amino acids. The CDR3, as DNA: TGCGCCAGCAGCCCAGGGGCAAGCTATGGCTACACCTTC. It specifies CASSPGASYGYTF. The whole variable domain, remainder taken from reference TRBV5-1 and TRBJ1-2, is KAGVTQTPRYLIKTRGQQVTLSCSPISGHRSVSWYQQTPGQGLQFLFEYFSETQRNKGNFPGRFSGRQFSNSRSEMNVSTLELGDSALYLCASSPGASYGYTFGSGTRLTVV.

This chain uses TRBV29-1 with TRBJ1-4; D possibly corresponds to TRBD1 (6 bases). The germline V and J ends were trimmed by 6 bases and 4 bases, with 6 bases remaining between them. In germline, CDR1 is SQVTM, CDR2 ANQGSEA. CDR3 size: 11 residues. The CDR3: CSVGHNEKLFF. The DNA of the CDR3 is TGCAGCGTGGGACATAATGAAAAACTGTTTTTT.

The chain carries TRBV10-2 and TRBJ2-7; no reliable D call. The ends were cut back, 6 bases at V and 3 bases at J, with 15 bases in the middle. Germline V lookup: CDR1 WSHSY, CDR2 SAAADI. The CDR3 contains 14 residues. The CDR3 is CASRLDPGSYEQYF. The CDR3 coding sequence is TGCGCCAGCAGGTTGGACCCCGGCAGCTACGAGCAGTACTTC.

This clone was seen only once. This sequence joins TRBV2 and TRBJ2-7, with 9 bases that match TRBD1. Germline CDR1 reads SNHLY; CDR2 reads FYNNEI. CDR3 size: 14 residues. V trimming: 7 bases; J trimming: 6 bases; junction bases outside the gene matches: 10. CDR3 sequence (DNA): TGTGCCAGCAATAACCGGGACAGGGATGGCGAGCAGTACTTC. Translating gives CASNNRDRDGEQYF.

V gene TRBV2 combines with J gene TRBJ2-3; TRBD2 matches at 13 bases. This CDR3 spans 13 amino acids. CDR1 is SNHLY and CDR2 is FYNNEI in the germline V gene. The V gene end was trimmed by 6 bases and the J gene end by 7 bases; junction bases not matched to a gene: 1. In nucleotides, the CDR3 is TGTGCCAGCAGGGGACTAGCGGGGTATACGCAGTATTTT. Its protein product is CASRGLAGYTQYF.

The V and J genes are TRBV5-5 and TRBJ1-2; D not resolved. Germline V gene sequence: CDR1 SGHKS, CDR2 YYEKEE (reference sequence). Trimming removed 0 bases from V and 2 bases from J, with 5 bases in between. The CDR3 has 13 amino acids. The CDR3 DNA sequence: TGTGCCAGCAGCTTGGACAACAACTATGGCTACACCTTC. It is translated as CASSLDNNYGYTF. Complete variable domain (other parts from reference TRBV5-5 and TRBJ1-2): DAGVTQSPTHLIKTRGQQVTLRCSPISGHKSVSWYQQVLGQGPQFIFQYYEKEERGRGNFPDRFSARQFPNYSSELNVNALLLGDSALYLCASSLDNNYGYTFGSGTRLTVV.

The CDR3 bases are TGTGCCAGCAGCCAGACAGTTAGCTCCTACAATGAGCAGTTCTTC. This sequence encodes CASSQTVSSYNEQFF. V and J are TRBV6-4 and TRBJ2-1, with TRBD1 as a possible D gene (5 bases). The CDR3 is 15 amino acids. Trimming stripped 6 bases from V and 0 bases from J, with 12 bases between. Germline V gene sequence: CDR1 MRHNA, CDR2 SNTAGT.